One T cell receptor (beta chain) is described in this entry. V lost 3 bases to trimming and J lost 7 bases; unmatched junction nucleotides: 7. Germline CDR1 is SEHNR and CDR2 is FQNEAQ (reference sequence). CDR3 length: 15 residues. A multiplex PCR was run with 60 Vbeta primers and 13 Jbeta primers. The assay was immunoSEQ multiplex PCR, and TCRdb's table has in-frame clones only and misses some. The data hold approximately 200,000 clones, with under 85% observed a single time. This sample stems from a study of cytomegalovirus exposure and HLA in healthy donors. Material: PBMCs. This clonotype was obtained from a woman aged 18-29 years in good health and CMV-seronegative. This chain connects TRBV7-9 to TRBJ2-7, with 12 bases aligning to TRBD2. CDR3 in amino acids: CASSFLAGGEEEQYF. The CDR3 DNA reads as TGTGCCAGCAGCTTCCTAGCGGGGGGGGAGGAGGAGCAGTACTTC.